What follows describes a single T cell receptor (beta chain). Its target is unknown. The sample is drawn from a study of identifying expanded T cells in peripheral blood. Study findings and constraints: Clone count variance between approximately two-week samples rose with total template count.

Here immunoSEQ multiplex PCR was the method, and the copy in TCRdb shows in-frame clones only, minus some. The sample consists of 100,000 or so clones, roughly 85% of them appearing once. V was pared by 1 base and J by 3 bases, with 18 bases between. The germline V gene has CDR1 SGHTA and CDR2 FQGNSA. The CDR3 has 17 amino acids. Source material: blood. The TCR was taken from a person aged 18 to 75 in good health. The rearrangement links TRBV7-2 to TRBJ1-2, with unresolved D. The CDR3 loop reads CASSLDYGVSRYYGYTF. In nucleotides, the CDR3 is TGTGCCAGCAGCTTAGATTACGGGGTTTCGAGGTACTATGGCTACACCTTC.